A selection of T cell receptor beta chains follows, all from one sample in a study of cytomegalovirus exposure and HLA in healthy donors. Clones were read by immunoSEQ multiplex PCR, and TCRdb kept only the in-frame ones, dropping some. The sample yields about 120,000 clones, 70% to 80% seen once. The sequenced sample consisted of PBMCs. The source of these receptors is a man aged 30 to 45 in good health and CMV-seropositive. Both conserved end residues are part of each CDR3. The D gene is left open where the match is weak. Part of the rows lack a size; the others show once, few, many or a class for expanded clones.

TRBV5-6	TRBJ2-4	NA	NA	CASSLGPQGGLTKNSQYF	TGTGCCAGCAGCTTGGGACCACAGGGTGGTCTGACCAAAAACAGTCAGTACTTC
TRBV9	TRBJ1-3	TRBD1	NA	CASSSGTGSSGNTIYF	TGTGCCAGCAGCTCCGGGACAGGGTCCTCTGGAAACACCATATATTTT
TRBV7-2	TRBJ1-3	NA	NA	CASATVSGNTIYF	TGTGCCAGCGCGACAGTCTCTGGAAACACCATATATTTT
TRBV12-5	TRBJ2-1	TRBD1	NA	CASGLVTRGRAENEQFF	TGTGCTAGTGGTTTGGTAACGAGGGGGCGCGCTGAAAATGAGCAGTTCTTC
TRBV4-1	TRBJ2-7	NA	NA	CASSHTGLEAEQYF	TGCGCCAGCAGCCACACAGGGCTGGAGGCAGAGCAGTACTTC
TRBV29-1	TRBJ1-2	NA	few	CSVPGHTLRGYGYTF	TGCAGCGTCCCGGGACACACCTTACGAGGCTATGGCTACACCTTC
TRBV15	TRBJ1-5	NA	NA	CATSRDLTGNQPQHF	TGTGCCACCAGCAGAGATCTAACAGGCAATCAGCCCCAGCATTTT
TRBV14	TRBJ2-3	NA	NA	CASSHGGDTQYF	TGTGCCAGCAGCCACGGGGGAGATACGCAGTATTTT
TRBV5-1	TRBJ1-1	NA	NA	CASRQQGRGNTEAFF	TGCGCCAGCAGGCAACAGGGTAGGGGGAACACTGAAGCTTTCTTT
TRBV7-2	TRBJ2-7	TRBD1	NA	CASSLLSRQGAYEQYF	TGTGCCAGCAGCTTACTTTCTAGACAGGGGGCTTACGAGCAGTACTTC
TRBV9	TRBJ2-1	TRBD2	NA	CASSVGGNPYNEQFF	TGTGCCAGCAGCGTCGGGGGGAACCCCTACAATGAGCAGTTCTTC
TRBV6-5	TRBJ2-1	NA	NA	CASSIAVSSYNEQFF	TGTGCCAGCAGTATAGCGGTTAGCTCCTACAATGAGCAGTTCTTC
TRBV4-1	TRBJ1-1	NA	NA	CASSPLTGSTEAFF	TGCGCCAGCAGCCCCCTAACAGGGTCCACTGAAGCTTTCTTT
TRBV5-4	TRBJ2-1	NA	once	CASSLGEYEQFF	TGTGCCAGCAGCTTGGGGGAGTATGAGCAGTTCTTC
TRBV6-4	TRBJ2-7	TRBD2	NA	CASSDESSGKYEQYF	TGTGCCAGCAGTGACGAGTCTAGCGGGAAGTACGAGCAGTACTTC
TRBV19	TRBJ2-5	NA	few	CASSPPTLAPTQETQYF	TGTGCCAGTAGTCCCCCGACCCTGGCTCCGACTCAAGAGACCCAGTACTTC
TRBV9	TRBJ2-5	NA	NA	CASSVGSTFQETQYF	TGTGCCAGCAGCGTAGGTTCGACTTTTCAAGAGACCCAGTACTTC
TRBV9	TRBJ1-6	NA	NA	CASSVGSRQYNSPLHF	TGTGCCAGCAGCGTAGGGTCGAGACAGTATAATTCACCCCTCCACTTT
TRBV19	TRBJ1-5	TRBD1	NA	CASRGQVEEPQHF	TGTGCCAGTAGGGGACAGGTAGAGGAGCCCCAGCATTTT
TRBV6-4	TRBJ2-1	TRBD2	NA	CASSVGLAGNNEQFF	TGTGCCAGCAGTGTAGGACTAGCGGGGAACAATGAGCAGTTCTTC
TRBV18	TRBJ1-5	NA	few	CRPGNGQPQHF	TGCCGCCCAGGGAATGGTCAGCCCCAGCATTTT
TRBV11-3	TRBJ1-1	TRBD1	NA	CASSLDRIGTANTEAFF	TGTGCCAGCAGCTTAGATAGGATAGGGACAGCGAACACTGAAGCTTTCTTT